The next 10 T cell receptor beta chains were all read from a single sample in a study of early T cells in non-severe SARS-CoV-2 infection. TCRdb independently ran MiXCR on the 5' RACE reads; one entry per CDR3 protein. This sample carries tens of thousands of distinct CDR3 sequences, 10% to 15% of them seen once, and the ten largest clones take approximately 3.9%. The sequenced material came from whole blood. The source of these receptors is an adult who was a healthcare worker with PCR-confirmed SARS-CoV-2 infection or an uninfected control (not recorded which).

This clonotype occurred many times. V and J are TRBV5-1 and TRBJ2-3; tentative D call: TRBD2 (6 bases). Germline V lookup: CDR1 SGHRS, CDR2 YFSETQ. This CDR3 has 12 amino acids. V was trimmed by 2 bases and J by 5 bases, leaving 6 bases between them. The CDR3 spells CASSFSGDTQYF. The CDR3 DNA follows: TGCGCCAGCAGCTTTAGCGGAGATACGCAGTATTTT.

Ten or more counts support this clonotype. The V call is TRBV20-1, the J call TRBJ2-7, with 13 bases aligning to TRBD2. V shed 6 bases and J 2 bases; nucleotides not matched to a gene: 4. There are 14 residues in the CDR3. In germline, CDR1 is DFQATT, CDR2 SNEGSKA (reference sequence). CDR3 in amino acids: CSAPGTSGTYEQYF. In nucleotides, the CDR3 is TGCAGTGCCCCCGGGACTAGCGGGACCTACGAGCAGTACTTC.

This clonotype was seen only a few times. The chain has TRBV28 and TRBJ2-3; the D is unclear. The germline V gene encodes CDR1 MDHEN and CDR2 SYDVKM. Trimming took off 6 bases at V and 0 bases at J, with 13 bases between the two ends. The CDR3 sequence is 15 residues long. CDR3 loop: CASSPVGRSTDTQYF. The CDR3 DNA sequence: TGTGCCAGCAGCCCCGTCGGGCGAAGCACAGATACGCAGTATTTT.

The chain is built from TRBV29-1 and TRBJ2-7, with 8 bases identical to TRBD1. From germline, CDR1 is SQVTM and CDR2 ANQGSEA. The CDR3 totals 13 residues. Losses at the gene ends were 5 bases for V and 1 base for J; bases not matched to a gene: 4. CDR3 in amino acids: CSVRTGRSYEQYF. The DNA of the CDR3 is TGCAGCGTTCGGACAGGGAGGTCCTACGAGCAGTACTTC.

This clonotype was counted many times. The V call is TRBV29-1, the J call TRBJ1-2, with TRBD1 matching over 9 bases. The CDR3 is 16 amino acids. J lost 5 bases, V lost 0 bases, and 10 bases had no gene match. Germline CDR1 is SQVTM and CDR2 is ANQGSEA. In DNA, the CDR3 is TGCAGCGTTGAAGATCAGACAGGGGGAATTCCGTATGGCTACACCTTC. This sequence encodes CSVEDQTGGIPYGYTF.

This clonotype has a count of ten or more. CDR3 DNA: TGCAGCGTTGGGACTCTTGGCTACACCTTC. Residues: CSVGTLGYTF. The J gene is TRBJ1-2, the V gene TRBV29-1; D gene ambiguous. The ends were cut back, 4 bases at V and 7 bases at J, with 7 bases in the middle. CDR3 size: 10 residues. Per germline, CDR1 SQVTM and CDR2 ANQGSEA.

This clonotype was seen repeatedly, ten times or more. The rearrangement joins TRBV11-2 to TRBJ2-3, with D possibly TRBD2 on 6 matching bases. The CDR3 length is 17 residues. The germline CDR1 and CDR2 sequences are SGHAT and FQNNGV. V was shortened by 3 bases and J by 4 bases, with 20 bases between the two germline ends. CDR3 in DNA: TGTGCCAGCAGCTTCGGTAGAACGGGAGATTGGGCAGATACGCAGTATTTT. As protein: CASSFGRTGDWADTQYF. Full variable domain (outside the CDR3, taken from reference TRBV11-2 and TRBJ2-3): EAGVAQSPRYKIIEKRQSVAFWCNPISGHATLYWYQQILGQGPKLLIQFQNNGVVDDSQLPKDRFSAERLKGVDSTLKIQPAKLEDSAVYLCASSFGRTGDWADTQYFGPGTRLTVL.

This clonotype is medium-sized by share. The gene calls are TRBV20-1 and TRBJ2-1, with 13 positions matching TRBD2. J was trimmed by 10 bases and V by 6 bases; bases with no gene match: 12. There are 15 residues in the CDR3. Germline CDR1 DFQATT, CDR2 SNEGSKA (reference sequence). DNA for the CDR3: TGCAGTGCCCCACCGGGGACTAGCGGGAATGAGGAGCAGTTCTTC. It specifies CSAPPGTSGNEEQFF.

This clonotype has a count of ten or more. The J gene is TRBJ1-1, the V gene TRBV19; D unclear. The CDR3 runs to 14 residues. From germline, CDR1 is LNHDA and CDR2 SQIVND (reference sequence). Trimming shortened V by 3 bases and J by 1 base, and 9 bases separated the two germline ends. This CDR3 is CASSIGVGNTEAFF. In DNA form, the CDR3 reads TGTGCCAGTAGTATTGGGGTAGGGAACACTGAAGCTTTCTTT.

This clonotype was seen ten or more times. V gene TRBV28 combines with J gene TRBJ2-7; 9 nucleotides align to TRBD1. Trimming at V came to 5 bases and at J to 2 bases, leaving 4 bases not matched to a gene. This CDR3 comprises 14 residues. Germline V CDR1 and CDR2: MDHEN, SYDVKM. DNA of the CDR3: TGTGCCAGCAGTGGGACAGGGCGCGCCTACGAGCAGTACTTC. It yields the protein CASSGTGRAYEQYF.